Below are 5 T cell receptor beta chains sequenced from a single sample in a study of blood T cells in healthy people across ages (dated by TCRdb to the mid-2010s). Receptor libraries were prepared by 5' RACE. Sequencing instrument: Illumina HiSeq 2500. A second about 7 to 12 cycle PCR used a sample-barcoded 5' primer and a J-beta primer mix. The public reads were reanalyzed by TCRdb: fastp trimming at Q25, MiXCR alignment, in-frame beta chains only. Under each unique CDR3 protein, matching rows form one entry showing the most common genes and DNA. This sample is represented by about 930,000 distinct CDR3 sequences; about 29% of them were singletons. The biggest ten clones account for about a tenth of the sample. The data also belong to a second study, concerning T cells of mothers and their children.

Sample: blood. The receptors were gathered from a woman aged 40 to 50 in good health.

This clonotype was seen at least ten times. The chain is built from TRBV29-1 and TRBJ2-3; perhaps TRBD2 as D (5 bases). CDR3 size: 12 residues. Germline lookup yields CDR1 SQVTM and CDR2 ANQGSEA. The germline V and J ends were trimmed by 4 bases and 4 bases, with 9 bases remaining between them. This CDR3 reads CSVVSGADTQYF. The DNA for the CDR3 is TGCAGCGTTGTCTCCGGGGCAGATACGCAGTATTTT.

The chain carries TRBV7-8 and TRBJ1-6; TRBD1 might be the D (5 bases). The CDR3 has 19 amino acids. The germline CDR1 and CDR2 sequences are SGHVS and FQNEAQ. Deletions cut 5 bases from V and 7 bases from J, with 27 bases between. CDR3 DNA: TGTGCCAGCAGCCGTTTTACCTACGGGCAGGGAACGACGAATTCACCCCTCCACTTT. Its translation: CASSRFTYGQGTTNSPLHF.

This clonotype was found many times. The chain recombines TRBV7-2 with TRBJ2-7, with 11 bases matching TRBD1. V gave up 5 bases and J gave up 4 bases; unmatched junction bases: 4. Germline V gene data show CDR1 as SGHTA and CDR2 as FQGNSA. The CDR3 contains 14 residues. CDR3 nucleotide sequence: TGTGCCAGCAGCCTGGACAGGGGGCGATACGAGCAGTACTTC. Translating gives CASSLDRGRYEQYF.

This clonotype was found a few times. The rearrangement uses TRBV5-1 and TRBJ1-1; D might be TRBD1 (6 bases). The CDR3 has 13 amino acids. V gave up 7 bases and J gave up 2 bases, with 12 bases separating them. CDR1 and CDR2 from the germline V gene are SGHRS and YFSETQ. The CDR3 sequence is CASGEQGNTEAFF. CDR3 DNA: TGCGCCAGCGGAGAACAGGGAAACACTGAAGCTTTCTTT. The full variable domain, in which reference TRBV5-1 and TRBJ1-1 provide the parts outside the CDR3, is KAGVTQTPRYLIKTRGQQVTLSCSPISGHRSVSWYQQTPGQGLQFLFEYFSETQRNKGNFPGRFSGRQFSNSRSEMNVSTLELGDSALYLCASGEQGNTEAFFGQGTRLTVV.

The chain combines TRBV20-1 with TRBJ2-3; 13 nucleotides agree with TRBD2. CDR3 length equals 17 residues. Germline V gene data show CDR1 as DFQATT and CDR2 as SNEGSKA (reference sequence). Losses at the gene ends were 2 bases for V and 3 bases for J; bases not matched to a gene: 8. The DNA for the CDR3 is TGCAGTGCTAGAAGTCCCGGGACTAGCGGGGATACAGATACGCAGTATTTT. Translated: CSARSPGTSGDTDTQYF.